This TCR beta chain stems from a study of T cells in localized non-small cell lung cancer. The ends were cut back, 3 bases at V and 0 bases at J, with 9 bases in the middle. This CDR3 is 15 amino acids long. CDR1 and CDR2 from the germline V gene are SGHTA and FQGNSA. Study-wide points: A denser population of T cells in blood accompanied longer overall survival. Exceeding tumor, uninvolved adjacent lung had the highest T cell clonality. The study detected a median 57 of the top 100 tumor clones in adjacent lung.

TCRdb keeps only in-frame clones here, not all; method: immunoSEQ multiplex PCR. The table records fewer than 13,000 clones, about 85% of them present only once. Concerning this clone itself: Antigen unknown.

The starting material was peripheral blood, obtained before any cancer treatment. The chain combines TRBV7-2 with TRBJ2-1, with a possible D match to TRBD2 (6 bases). This clonotype was obtained from a male donor aged 60 or older with stage III lung adenocarcinoma. This CDR3 reads CASSFRGNSYNEQFF. Here the CDR3 DNA reads TGTGCCAGCAGCTTCCGGGGGAACTCCTACAATGAGCAGTTCTTC.